The clone carrying this TCR beta chain is labeled medium-sized based on frequency. Its cognate antigen is unknown. The primer mix had 60 Vbeta and 13 Jbeta primers. The table came from immunoSEQ multiplex PCR; TCRdb's copy has only in-frame clones and leaves some out. The sample totals under 45,000 clones. Germline values: CDR1 SEHNR, CDR2 FQNEAQ (reference sequence). The CDR3 consists of 12 residues. With 5 bases removed from V and 8 bases from J, the gap between germline ends came to 9 bases. Samples came from healthy bone marrow donors. This specimen belongs to a study of cytomegalovirus exposure and HLA in healthy donors. Study observations and caveats: Clonal expansion, a later analysis showed, was greater in HLA-associated TCR beta chains than in equally common others. The majority of TCR sequences were rare, yet some public TCRs appeared in many donors. Across HLA loci, a later analysis found differing TCR association rates, with DRB1 most and HLA-C fewest.

The chain is built from TRBV7-9 and TRBJ1-4; D possibly corresponds to TRBD1 (5 bases). The sequenced material came from PBMCs. The sequence derives from a male donor in good health and CMV-seronegative. The CDR3 DNA follows: TGTGCCAGCAGCCCCGGGGGGGAAAAACTGTTTTTT. This sequence encodes CASSPGGEKLFF.